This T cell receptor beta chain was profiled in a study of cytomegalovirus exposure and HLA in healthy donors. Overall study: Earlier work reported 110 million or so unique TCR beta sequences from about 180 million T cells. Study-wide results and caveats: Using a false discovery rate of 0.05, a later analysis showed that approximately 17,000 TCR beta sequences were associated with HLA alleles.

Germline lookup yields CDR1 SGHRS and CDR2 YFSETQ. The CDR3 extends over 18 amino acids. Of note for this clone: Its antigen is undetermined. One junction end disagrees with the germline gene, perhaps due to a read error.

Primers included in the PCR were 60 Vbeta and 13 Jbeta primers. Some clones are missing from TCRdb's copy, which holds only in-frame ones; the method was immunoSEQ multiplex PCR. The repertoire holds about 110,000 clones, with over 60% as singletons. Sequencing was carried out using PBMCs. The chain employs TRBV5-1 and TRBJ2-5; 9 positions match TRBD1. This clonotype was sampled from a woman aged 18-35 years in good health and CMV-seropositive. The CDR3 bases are TGCGCCATCAGCTTCGGGGAGGGGGGACAGGGTGGCCAAGAGACCCAGTACTTC. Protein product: CAISFGEGGQGGQETQYF.